This is a list of T cell receptor beta chains from one sample in a study of T-cell memory formation after mild COVID-19. TCRdb analysed the 5' RACE reads with MiXCR anew, one entry per CDR3 protein. The table lists over 5,500 distinct CDR3 sequences, roughly 50% of them singletons. Sequencing was carried out using PBMCs or a T cell subset sorted from them (not recorded which). All receptors derive from an adult who had mild COVID-19 (a few samples of this study predate the infection). Cell type and time point are not known. Both conserved end residues are part of each CDR3. A D gene is named only where the DNA matches it firmly. A row's size may be missing; if present it is once, few, many or a size class.

abundance: -; d_gene: -; v_gene: TRBV6-5; j_gene: TRBJ2-5; CDR3aa: CASSYWGETQYF; CDR3nt: TGTGCCAGCAGTTATTGGGGGGAGACCCAGTACTTC
abundance: -; d_gene: -; v_gene: TRBV7-9; j_gene: TRBJ2-7; CDR3aa: CASSPWDGYEQYF; CDR3nt: TGTGCCAGCAGCCCTTGGGACGGCTACGAGCAGTACTTC
abundance: medium-sized; d_gene: TRBD1; v_gene: TRBV4-2; j_gene: TRBJ2-3; CDR3aa: CASSQELGQGITDTQYF; CDR3nt: TGTGCCAGCAGCCAAGAATTGGGACAGGGGATAACAGATACGCAGTATTTT
abundance: -; d_gene: -; v_gene: TRBV29-1; j_gene: TRBJ1-5; CDR3aa: CSVLWGSDQPQHF; CDR3nt: TGCAGCGTTTTATGGGGGTCCGATCAGCCCCAGCATTTT
abundance: large; d_gene: -; v_gene: TRBV6-2/TRBV6-3; j_gene: TRBJ2-1; CDR3aa: CASTEGNLNEQFF; CDR3nt: TGTGCCAGCACCGAGGGGAACCTCAATGAGCAGTTCTTC
abundance: -; d_gene: -; v_gene: TRBV7-2; j_gene: TRBJ1-1; CDR3aa: CASSLERRGGTEAFF; CDR3nt: TGTGCCAGCAGCTTAGAGCGGAGAGGCGGCACTGAAGCTTTCTTT
abundance: -; d_gene: -; v_gene: TRBV7-9; j_gene: TRBJ2-7; CDR3aa: CASSAGQTYEQYF; CDR3nt: TGTGCCAGCAGCGCAGGACAGACCTACGAGCAGTACTTC
abundance: -; d_gene: -; v_gene: TRBV18; j_gene: TRBJ2-7; CDR3aa: CASSPWGYEQYF; CDR3nt: TGTGCCAGCTCACCATGGGGTTACGAGCAGTACTTC
abundance: -; d_gene: -; v_gene: TRBV18; j_gene: TRBJ2-7; CDR3aa: CASSPPAAGLYEQYF; CDR3nt: TGTGCCAGCTCACCACCTGCGGCAGGCCTCTACGAGCAGTACTTC
abundance: medium-sized; d_gene: TRBD1; v_gene: TRBV27; j_gene: TRBJ2-7; CDR3aa: CASSGTGSLEQYF; CDR3nt: TGTGCCAGTTCCGGGACAGGGTCCCTCGAGCAGTACTTC
abundance: -; d_gene: -; v_gene: TRBV29-1; j_gene: TRBJ2-3; CDR3aa: CSVRTDTQYF; CDR3nt: TGCAGCGTTCGCACAGATACGCAGTATTTT
abundance: -; d_gene: TRBD1; v_gene: TRBV18; j_gene: TRBJ1-1; CDR3aa: CASSPRQGETEAFF; CDR3nt: TGTGCCAGCTCACCGAGACAGGGAGAGACTGAAGCTTTCTTT
abundance: -; d_gene: -; v_gene: TRBV6-1; j_gene: TRBJ1-6; CDR3aa: CASSEGTNSPLHF; CDR3nt: TGTGCCAGCAGTGAAGGGACCAATTCACCCCTCCACTTT
abundance: once; d_gene: TRBD2; v_gene: TRBV29-1; j_gene: TRBJ2-5; CDR3aa: CSVEPSGGQETQYF; CDR3nt: TGCAGCGTTGAGCCTTCGGGAGGCCAAGAGACCCAGTACTTC
abundance: medium-sized; d_gene: -; v_gene: TRBV6-5; j_gene: TRBJ1-6; CDR3aa: CASSVRYNSPLHF; CDR3nt: TGTGCCAGCAGCGTTAGATATAATTCACCCCTCCACTTT
abundance: medium-sized; d_gene: -; v_gene: TRBV5-5; j_gene: TRBJ1-5; CDR3aa: CASSLEGTRRNQPQHF; CDR3nt: TGTGCCAGCAGCTTGGAGGGGACTCGACGCAATCAGCCCCAGCATTTT
abundance: -; d_gene: TRBD1; v_gene: TRBV5-1; j_gene: TRBJ2-5; CDR3aa: CASRTGTVGETQYF; CDR3nt: TGCGCCAGCAGGACCGGGACAGTGGGGGAGACCCAGTACTTC
abundance: medium-sized; d_gene: TRBD1; v_gene: TRBV5-1; j_gene: TRBJ2-1; CDR3aa: CASSAQGAPSEQFF; CDR3nt: TGCGCCAGCAGCGCACAGGGGGCGCCCAGTGAGCAGTTCTTC
abundance: medium-sized; d_gene: TRBD2; v_gene: TRBV4-1; j_gene: TRBJ2-3; CDR3aa: CASSQTSGGVVDTQYF; CDR3nt: TGCGCCAGCAGCCAAACTAGCGGGGGGGTCGTTGATACGCAGTATTTT
abundance: -; d_gene: -; v_gene: TRBV27; j_gene: TRBJ1-1; CDR3aa: CASSPSDRLEAFF; CDR3nt: TGTGCCAGCAGTCCCTCGGACAGATTAGAAGCTTTCTTT
abundance: medium-sized; d_gene: -; v_gene: TRBV30; j_gene: TRBJ2-5; CDR3aa: CAWSAQPQETQYF; CDR3nt: TGTGCCTGGAGTGCCCAACCCCAAGAGACCCAGTACTTC
abundance: medium-sized; d_gene: -; v_gene: TRBV7-2; j_gene: TRBJ1-2; CDR3aa: CASPVGYGYTF; CDR3nt: TGTGCCAGCCCCGTGGGCTATGGCTACACCTTC
abundance: medium-sized; d_gene: -; v_gene: TRBV12-3/TRBV12-4; j_gene: TRBJ1-2; CDR3aa: CASSLETGNNYGYTF; CDR3nt: TGTGCCAGCAGTTTAGAAACAGGCAATAACTATGGCTACACCTTC
abundance: medium-sized; d_gene: TRBD1; v_gene: TRBV6-5; j_gene: TRBJ2-1; CDR3aa: CASSLDRGLFNEQFF; CDR3nt: TGTGCCAGCAGTCTCGACAGGGGGCTTTTCAATGAGCAGTTCTTC
abundance: many; d_gene: -; v_gene: TRBV19; j_gene: TRBJ1-1; CDR3aa: CASGYTEAFF; CDR3nt: TGTGCCAGCGGATACACTGAAGCTTTCTTT
abundance: -; d_gene: -; v_gene: TRBV5-1; j_gene: TRBJ2-3; CDR3aa: CASSSSLPGSTDTQYF; CDR3nt: TGCGCCAGCAGCTCCAGCCTACCGGGAAGCACAGATACGCAGTATTTT
abundance: medium-sized; d_gene: -; v_gene: TRBV6-5; j_gene: TRBJ1-1; CDR3aa: CASSRTHIGHTEAFF; CDR3nt: TGTGCCAGCAGTCGAACTCACATTGGCCACACTGAAGCTTTCTTT
abundance: once; d_gene: TRBD2; v_gene: TRBV5-6; j_gene: TRBJ2-1; CDR3aa: CASSPGGNEQFF; CDR3nt: TGTGCCAGCAGCCCGGGGGGAAATGAGCAGTTCTTC
abundance: -; d_gene: -; v_gene: TRBV21-1; j_gene: TRBJ2-7; CDR3aa: CASSKVFGGQPSEGEQYF; CDR3nt: TGTGCCAGCAGCAAAGTCTTCGGGGGACAGCCATCCGAGGGCGAGCAGTACTTC
abundance: many; d_gene: TRBD1; v_gene: TRBV12-3/TRBV12-4; j_gene: TRBJ1-5; CDR3aa: CASSFFPRSQDRENQPQHF; CDR3nt: TGTGCCAGCAGTTTTTTCCCCCGTTCCCAAGACAGGGAGAATCAGCCCCAGCATTTT
abundance: medium-sized; d_gene: -; v_gene: TRBV7-2; j_gene: TRBJ1-6; CDR3aa: CASSAGSGDSPLHF; CDR3nt: TGTGCCAGCAGCGCCGGAAGCGGGGATTCACCCCTCCACTTT
abundance: -; d_gene: -; v_gene: TRBV5-1; j_gene: TRBJ2-5; CDR3aa: CASSLASPAKETQYF; CDR3nt: TGCGCCAGCAGCTTGGCTAGCCCAGCGAAAGAGACCCAGTACTTC
abundance: many; d_gene: -; v_gene: TRBV2; j_gene: TRBJ1-5; CDR3aa: CASSPPPDGSFNQPQHF; CDR3nt: TGTGCCAGCAGCCCCCCCCCAGACGGGAGCTTCAATCAGCCCCAGCATTTT
abundance: -; d_gene: -; v_gene: TRBV10-3; j_gene: TRBJ2-7; CDR3aa: CAISESGDEQYF; CDR3nt: TGTGCCATCAGTGAGTCTGGGGACGAGCAGTACTTC
abundance: large; d_gene: TRBD2; v_gene: TRBV18; j_gene: TRBJ2-5; CDR3aa: CASSVGPGGQETQYF; CDR3nt: TGTGCCAGCTCCGTCGGTCCGGGGGGCCAAGAGACCCAGTACTTC
abundance: medium-sized; d_gene: -; v_gene: TRBV6-2/TRBV6-3; j_gene: TRBJ1-4; CDR3aa: CASIGKPTNEKLFF; CDR3nt: TGTGCCAGCATCGGAAAACCAACTAATGAAAAACTGTTTTTT
abundance: once; d_gene: -; v_gene: TRBV25-1; j_gene: TRBJ2-4; CDR3aa: CASSELGGRNIQYF; CDR3nt: TGTGCCAGCAGTGAACTGGGGGGAAGAAACATTCAGTACTTC
abundance: medium-sized; d_gene: -; v_gene: TRBV4-3; j_gene: TRBJ2-1; CDR3aa: CASSQSGGNEQFF; CDR3nt: TGCGCCAGCAGCCAATCTGGGGGAAATGAGCAGTTCTTC
abundance: -; d_gene: TRBD2; v_gene: TRBV10-3; j_gene: TRBJ2-1; CDR3aa: CAIRGTRGDNEQFF; CDR3nt: TGTGCCATCAGAGGGACTAGGGGAGACAATGAGCAGTTCTTC
abundance: once; d_gene: TRBD1; v_gene: TRBV5-6; j_gene: TRBJ2-3; CDR3aa: CASSSDRADTQYF; CDR3nt: TGTGCCAGCAGCTCGGACAGGGCAGATACGCAGTATTTT